The source of this T cell receptor (beta chain) is a study of human T cells and chemical hapten exposure. Each CDR3 protein gets one entry after TCRdb re-called the RACE reads with MiXCR. Of tens of thousands of distinct CDR3 sequences in the sample, about 7% were seen once. About this clonotype itself: A read error may produce the germline difference seen at one junction end.

The germline V gene encodes CDR1 MNHEY and CDR2 SMNVEV (reference sequence). The CDR3 has 14 amino acids. The time point is: pre-sensitization, week 0. Treatment: therapeutic diphenylcyclopropenone sensitization with weekly scalp DPC. This receptor was identified in a woman aged 25-40 years with alopecia areata. Some clones in this sample may be carry-over from other donors' samples. Sample: whole blood, taken in connection with sensitization to the hapten diphenylcyclopropenone (DPC). V gene TRBV27 combines with J gene TRBJ1-2; D is possibly TRBD1 (6 bases). CDR3 coding DNA: TGTGCCAGCAGTTTGGAAGGGGGGCATTATGGCGACACCTTC. Its protein product is CASSLEGGHYGDTF.